One sample yielded the 18 T cell receptor beta chains listed below, sequenced in a study of CD8+ T cells in alopecia areata. TCR sequencing used cDNA made by reverse transcription of extracted RNA. Here immunoSEQ multiplex PCR was the method, and the copy in TCRdb shows in-frame clones only, minus some. The table shows some 130,000 clones, with about three fifths occurring only once. The source material was CD4+ T cells sorted from blood, sampled at week 0. The origin of the receptors is a human donor with alopecia areata.

This chain joins TRBV27 and TRBJ1-6; a possible D gene is TRBD1 (6 bases). Germline V lookup: CDR1 MNHEY, CDR2 SMNVEV (reference sequence). Trimming left V 0 bases short and J 4 bases short, with 25 bases between. There are 21 residues in the CDR3. The CDR3 region is CASSLSRSRGALPLYNSPLHF. The CDR3 nucleotides are TGTGCCAGCAGTTTATCCCGCTCCAGGGGTGCCCTTCCGTTATATAATTCACCCCTCCACTTT.

The gene calls are TRBV29-1 and TRBJ2-1; TRBD1 or TRBD2 may be the D gene (6 bases each). The CDR3 has 16 amino acids. V was trimmed by 0 bases and J by 3 bases, leaving 15 bases between them. Germline V gene lookup returns CDR1 SQVTM and CDR2 ANQGSEA. The CDR3 DNA reads TGCAGCGTTGAAGATCGCGGAGGGGGATTCTACAATGAGCAGTTCTTC. Its translation: CSVEDRGGGFYNEQFF.

This clone was observed a handful of times. The chain combines TRBV18 with TRBJ2-5; 11 positions match TRBD2. V was pared by 3 bases and J by 6 bases, with 12 bases of the junction left unmatched. CDR3 size: 17 residues. From germline, CDR1 is KGHSH and CDR2 LQKENI. CDR3 DNA: TGTGCCAGCTCACCTCCAACTAGCGGGAGTGTTCGGAAGACCCAGTACTTC. The encoded protein is CASSPPTSGSVRKTQYF. The full variable domain, with the rest looked up from reference TRBV18 and TRBJ2-5, is NAGVMQNPRHLVRRRGQEARLRCSPMKGHSHVYWYRQLPEEGLKFMVYLQKENIIDESGMPKERFSAEFPKEGPSILRIQQVVRGDSAAYFCASSPPTSGSVRKTQYFGPGTRLLVL.

The chain links TRBV30 to TRBJ2-3; 7 bases align to TRBD1. Germline V gene sequence: CDR1 GTSNPN, CDR2 SVGIG (reference sequence). The CDR3 has 15 amino acids. V lost 3 bases, J lost 6 bases, and 12 bases stayed unmatched. CDR3 loop: CAWSPPRTGADTQYF. Here the CDR3 DNA reads TGTGCCTGGAGCCCCCCTCGGACAGGCGCGGATACGCAGTATTTT.

The rearrangement links TRBV6-6 to TRBJ1-2, with D possibly being TRBD1 (5 bases). The germline gives CDR1 MNHNY, CDR2 SVGAGI (reference sequence). The CDR3 extends over 14 amino acids. The CDR3 sequence: CATVKSDFSSGYTF. The CDR3, as DNA: TGTGCGACAGTTAAGAGTGATTTTTCGTCTGGCTACACCTTC.

This chain uses TRBV30 with TRBJ1-3, with no clear D. Trimming cost V 2 bases and J 4 bases, with 6 bases left between them. The length of the CDR3 is 12 residues. CDR1 is GTSNPN, CDR2 SVGIG, per germline (reference sequence). The CDR3 spells CAWSLQGNTIYF. The CDR3, as DNA: TGTGCCTGGAGTCTACAGGGAAACACCATATATTTT.

The rearrangement links TRBV30 to TRBJ1-2; TRBD1 agrees at 7 bases. CDR1 GTSNPN and CDR2 SVGIG come from the germline V gene (reference sequence). V gave up 0 bases and J gave up 2 bases; unmatched junction bases: 6. This CDR3 comprises 15 residues. CDR3 bases: TGTGCCTGGAGTGTACAACAGGGGATGAACTATGGCTACACCTTC. Protein product: CAWSVQQGMNYGYTF.

CDR3 amino acids: CASSYLSPTYEQYF. The CDR3 nucleotides are TGTGCCAGCAGTTACCTAAGTCCCACCTACGAGCAGTACTTC. The chain recombines TRBV6-6 with TRBJ2-7; D is undetermined. This CDR3 is 14 amino acids long. With 2 bases removed from V and 2 bases from J, the gap between germline ends came to 10 bases. Germline CDR1 reads MNHNY; CDR2 reads SVGAGI (reference sequence).

The V call is TRBV29-1, the J call TRBJ1-1, with D possibly matching TRBD1 (5 bases). In germline, CDR1 is SQVTM, CDR2 ANQGSEA. Trimming removed 5 bases from V and 11 bases from J, with 21 bases in between. The CDR3 runs to 13 residues. The CDR3 DNA is TGCAGCGTTCAGGGTCGGGACTCAAAGGGGGCTTTCTTT. Its translation is CSVQGRDSKGAFF.

In its sample, this clone was seen a few times. The rearrangement uses TRBV30 and TRBJ1-2, with TRBD1 matching over 8 bases. V shed 6 bases, J shed 8 bases, and the junction held 5 bases outside the gene matches. This CDR3 region has 11 residues. The germline CDR1 and CDR2 sequences are GTSNPN and SVGIG (reference sequence). CDR3 residues: CACDRGHGYTF. CDR3 sequence (DNA): TGTGCCTGTGACAGGGGACACGGCTACACCTTC.

The J gene is TRBJ2-3, the V gene TRBV2; TRBD2 matches 7 bases. The V gene end was trimmed by 5 bases and the J gene end by 2 bases; junction bases not matched to a gene: 10. The germline gives CDR1 SNHLY, CDR2 FYNNEI. The CDR3 spans 16 residues. The CDR3 loop is CASSPQAGRNTDTQYF. CDR3 sequence (DNA): TGTGCCAGCAGTCCCCAAGCGGGGAGAAACACAGATACGCAGTATTTT.

The sample holds a few counts of this clone. The V gene is TRBV5-1, the J gene TRBJ2-7; D is perhaps TRBD2 (6 bases). The length of the CDR3 is 17 residues. Trimming removed 1 base from V and 0 bases from J, with 17 bases in between. Germline-derived CDR1 and CDR2 are SGHRS and YFSETQ. In DNA, the CDR3 is TGCGCCAGCAGCTTGACCCCGGACGGGGGAAACTCCTACGAGCAGTACTTC. It yields the protein CASSLTPDGGNSYEQYF.

CDR3 in amino acids: CASSLGTARDTQYF. The CDR3 nucleotides are TGCGCCAGCAGCCTTGGGACTGCCCGCGATACCCAGTACTTC. The rearrangement links TRBV4-3 to TRBJ2-5; weak D call: TRBD2 (6 bases). The CDR3 loop spans 14 amino acids. Germline V gene sequence: CDR1 LGHNA, CDR2 YSLEER. V dropped 4 bases and J dropped 8 bases, with 17 bases sitting between them.

The chain carries TRBV30 and TRBJ1-1; unclear D gene. V was pared by 4 bases and J by 6 bases, with 9 bases between. Germline CDR1 GTSNPN, CDR2 SVGIG (reference sequence). The length of the CDR3 is 11 residues. As DNA, the CDR3 is TGTGCCTGGATGGAAGAGGCTGAAGCTTTCTTT. This sequence encodes CAWMEEAEAFF. Using reference TRBV30 and TRBJ1-1 for the parts outside the CDR3, the full variable domain is SQTIHQWPATLVQPVGSPLSLECTVEGTSNPNLYWYRQAAGRGLQLLFYSVGIGQISSEVPQNLSASRPQDRQFILSSKKLLLSDSGFYLCAWMEEAEAFFGQGTRLTVV.

The V gene is TRBV18, the J gene TRBJ1-1; D remains ambiguous. V gave up 5 bases and J gave up 3 bases, with 10 bases separating them. The CDR3 has 13 amino acids. Germline V gives CDR1 KGHSH, CDR2 LQKENI. CDR3 DNA: TGTGCCAGCTCAGAAACGGTGGACACTGAAGCTTTCTTT. Its translation: CASSETVDTEAFF.

This clone was seen more than once but under ten times. This sequence joins TRBV23-1 and TRBJ2-3; 12 positions match TRBD2. TRBV23-1 is known as an ORF, though its function is uncertain. The CDR3 sequence is 19 residues long. Unmatched junction bases numbered 15, after V lost 6 bases and J lost 2 bases. The CDR3 spells CASRPASGGACRATDTQYF. The CDR3 nucleotides read TGCGCCAGCAGACCTGCTAGCGGGGGGGCCTGTAGAGCCACAGATACGCAGTATTTT.

CDR3 protein: CASSLDRLAVETQYF. CDR3 DNA: TGTGCCAGCAGCTTAGACAGACTAGCAGTGGAGACCCAGTACTTC. This rearrangement joins TRBV11-2 to TRBJ2-5; 7 nucleotides agree with TRBD2. The CDR3 is made up of 15 amino acids. The V gene end was trimmed by 0 bases and the J gene end by 5 bases; junction bases not matched to a gene: 6. From germline, CDR1 is SGHAT and CDR2 FQNNGV.

This chain joins TRBV29-1 and TRBJ2-7; 7 nucleotides line up with TRBD1. The CDR3 totals 12 residues. V was pared by 6 bases and J by 3 bases, with 5 bases of the junction left unmatched. In germline, CDR1 is SQVTM, CDR2 ANQGSEA. CDR3 loop: CSVSGTVYEQYF. The CDR3 region has the DNA TGCAGCGTGTCCGGGACAGTCTACGAGCAGTACTTC.